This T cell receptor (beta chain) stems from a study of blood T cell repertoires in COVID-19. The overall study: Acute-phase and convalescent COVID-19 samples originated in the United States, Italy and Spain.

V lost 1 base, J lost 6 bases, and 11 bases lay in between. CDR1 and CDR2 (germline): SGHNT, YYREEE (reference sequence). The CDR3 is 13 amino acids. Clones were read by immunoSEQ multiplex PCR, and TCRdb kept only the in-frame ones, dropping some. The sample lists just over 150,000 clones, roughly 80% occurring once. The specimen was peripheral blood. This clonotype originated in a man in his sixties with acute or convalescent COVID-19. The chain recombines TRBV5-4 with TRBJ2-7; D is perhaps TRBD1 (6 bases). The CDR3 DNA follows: TGTGCCAGCAGCTTGATTACAGGGCGCGAGCAGTACTTC. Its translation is CASSLITGREQYF.